One TCR beta chain is described in this entry. The antigen is undetermined. PCR primers comprised 60 Vbeta and 13 Jbeta primers. The data were produced by immunoSEQ multiplex PCR, yet TCRdb's version contains in-frame clones alone and is incomplete. The sample includes over 150,000 clones, roughly four fifths of them seen just once. This sample was taken from a study of cytomegalovirus exposure and HLA in healthy donors. Study results and limitations: A further, later analysis showed that HLA-associated TCR beta chains (compared with equally common others) were more clonally expanded.

The CDR3 contains 14 residues. J was trimmed by 7 bases and V by 4 bases; bases with no gene match: 4. From germline, CDR1 is SEHNR and CDR2 FQNEAQ (reference sequence). This rearrangement joins TRBV7-9 to TRBJ1-4, with 9 bases aligning to TRBD1. Sample: PBMCs. This clonotype was obtained from a girl aged 2 to 9 in good health and CMV-seropositive. As DNA, the CDR3 is TGTGCCAGCAGCTCGGACAGGGGTGCTGAAAAACTGTTTTTT. This gives the protein CASSSDRGAEKLFF.